One and the same sample provided the 21 T cell receptor beta chains below, sequenced in a study of cytomegalovirus exposure and HLA in healthy donors (dated by TCRdb to 2015 to 2018). The library came from the immunoSEQ multiplex PCR assay. A mixture of 60 forward primers for TCR Vbeta segments and 13 reverse primers for TCR Jbeta segments was used in the multiplex PCR. TCRdb took this table from immuneACCESS and kept in-frame rearrangements with V and J called. Such tables lack part of the clones; where checked against another copy, unresolved V genes explain under half of the gap, and the rest is unexplained. Recorded for this sample are 130,000 or so clones; roughly three quarters of them occurred a single time. In total, the top ten clones hold around 1.5% of the sample. The sequenced sample consisted of PBMCs. The receptors come from a woman younger than 35 in good health and CMV-seronegative.

The chain links TRBV18 to TRBJ1-5; TRBD1 agrees at 8 bases. After removal of 1 base from V and 3 bases from J, the junction contained 5 bases not matched to a gene. The CDR3 covers 16 residues. Germline loops: CDR1 KGHSH, CDR2 LQKENI. CDR3 bases: TGTGCCAGCTCACCACAGAAGACAGGGGACAATCAGCCCCAGCATTTT. Its translation: CASSPQKTGDNQPQHF.

Concerning this clone itself: The same CDR3 is also encoded by other DNA sequences in this sample. This rearrangement joins TRBV27 to TRBJ2-7; 14 bases fit TRBD2. This CDR3 contains 15 residues. Germline CDR1 reads MNHEY; CDR2 reads SMNVEV (reference sequence). Germline trimming cut 6 bases from V and 5 bases from J; bases unmatched to any gene: 6. The CDR3 spells CASSPGTSGSNEQYF. In DNA, the CDR3 is TGTGCCAGCAGCCCAGGGACTAGCGGGAGTAACGAGCAGTACTTC.

The V gene is TRBV7-9, the J gene TRBJ2-1; 7 bases agree with TRBD2. Germline CDR1 is SEHNR and CDR2 is FQNEAQ (reference sequence). The V and J ends lost 10 bases and 7 bases, in that order; junction bases with no gene match: 1. The CDR3 is made up of 10 amino acids. CDR3 sequence reads: CATGGNEQFF. As DNA, the CDR3 is TGTGCCACCGGGGGGAATGAGCAGTTCTTC.

The chain is built from TRBV30 and TRBJ2-5; D is ambiguous. The CDR3 runs 12 residues. CDR1 and CDR2 (germline): GTSNPN, SVGIG (reference sequence). The V and J ends lost 0 bases and 5 bases respectively, with 7 bases between them. This CDR3 reads CAWSVIEETQYF. CDR3 in DNA: TGTGCCTGGAGTGTAATCGAGGAGACCCAGTACTTC.

The V call is TRBV30, the J call TRBJ2-5; 7 bases align to TRBD2. This CDR3 is built from 16 residues. V lost 2 bases and J lost 9; bases outside the gene matches: 18. Germline V lookup: CDR1 GTSNPN, CDR2 SVGIG (reference sequence). This chain's CDR3 is CAWSLTSWGESAPQYF. For the CDR3, the DNA is TGTGCCTGGAGTCTGACTAGCTGGGGGGAATCGGCGCCCCAGTACTTC.

The chain is built from TRBV7-9 and TRBJ2-7, with 8 bases identical to TRBD2. CDR1 SEHNR and CDR2 FQNEAQ come from the germline V gene (reference sequence). J gave up 7 bases and V 5 bases, and 4 bases lay outside the gene matches. The CDR3 contains 12 residues. CDR3 sequence (DNA): TGTGCCAGCAGCCGCGCGGGGGGAGAGCAGTACTTC. It codes for CASSRAGGEQYF.

This chain uses TRBV6-1 with TRBJ2-7; possibly TRBD2 for D (5 bases). Germline CDR1 is MNHNS and CDR2 is SASEGT. The CDR3 is 15 amino acids. V was trimmed by 3 bases and J by 0 bases, leaving 12 bases between them. CDR3 in amino acids: CASSDESGSSYEQYF. The CDR3 DNA reads TGTGCCAGCAGTGATGAGAGTGGGAGCTCCTACGAGCAGTACTTC.

The V gene is TRBV5-6, the J gene TRBJ2-3; 14 positions match TRBD2. V was pared by 4 bases and J by 8 bases, with 3 bases of the junction left unmatched. The length of the CDR3 is 14 residues. Germline CDR1 and CDR2: SGHDT and YYEEEE. The CDR3 region has the DNA TGTGCCAGCAGCCCCGGGACTAGCGGGAGTACGCAGTATTTT. This sequence encodes CASSPGTSGSTQYF.

The chain couples TRBV6-1 to TRBJ2-5; weak D call: TRBD2 (6 bases). Trimming took off 3 bases at V and 4 bases at J, with 12 bases between the two ends. The CDR3 is 14 amino acids. From germline, CDR1 is MNHNS and CDR2 SASEGT. CDR3 amino acids: CASSEDYESETQYF. CDR3 DNA sequence: TGTGCCAGCAGTGAGGACTATGAATCAGAGACCCAGTACTTC.

The chain links TRBV10-3 to TRBJ1-1, with D possibly matching TRBD1 (5 bases). CDR1 is ENHRY and CDR2 is SYGVKD in the germline V gene. Trimming removed 6 bases from V and 0 bases from J, with 11 bases in between. The CDR3 is made up of 14 amino acids. The CDR3 nucleotides read TGTGCCATCAGCCTGACAGAGATGAACACTGAAGCTTTCTTT. This codes for CAISLTEMNTEAFF.

The J gene is TRBJ1-2, the V gene TRBV7-8; no firm D call. Germline CDR1 reads SGHVS; CDR2 reads FQNEAQ. The V gene lost 5 bases and the J gene lost 6 bases, with 13 bases spanning the gap. There are 13 residues in the CDR3. The CDR3 is CASSPVGLDGYTF. The CDR3 DNA reads TGTGCCAGCAGCCCTGTCGGGTTGGATGGCTACACCTTC.

The rearrangement joins TRBV7-9 to TRBJ2-3, with D maybe TRBD1 (5 bases). The V gene's germline CDR1 is SEHNR and CDR2 FQNEAQ (reference sequence). The CDR3 is 13 amino acids. Trimming shortened V by 0 bases and J by 7 bases, and 8 bases separated the two germline ends. DNA for the CDR3: TGTGCCAGCAGCTTAGCAAAGGGGCATACGCAGTATTTT. The encoded protein is CASSLAKGHTQYF.

This clone has a single count. The V and J genes are TRBV15 and TRBJ2-6; a possible D gene is TRBD1 (6 bases). The ends were cut back, 2 bases at V and 1 base at J, with 9 bases in the middle. CDR3 length: 16 residues. Germline V gives CDR1 LNHNV, CDR2 YYDKDF (reference sequence). CDR3 loop: CATSRQGGSGANVLTF. The CDR3 DNA follows: TGTGCCACCAGCAGACAAGGGGGATCTGGGGCCAACGTCCTGACTTTC.

The V gene is TRBV7-9, the J gene TRBJ2-7; perhaps TRBD1 as D (5 bases). V lost 1 base and J 2 bases, leaving 15 bases between the germline ends. The CDR3 runs 16 residues. From germline, CDR1 is SEHNR and CDR2 FQNEAQ (reference sequence). This CDR3 is CASSLGRQGVAYEQYF. The CDR3 DNA reads TGTGCCAGCAGCTTAGGACGGCAGGGTGTCGCCTACGAGCAGTACTTC.

In its sample, this clone was seen a few times. This rearrangement joins TRBV5-6 to TRBJ2-3; weak D call: TRBD2 (6 bases). CDR1 and CDR2 from the germline V gene are SGHDT and YYEEEE. This CDR3 is built from 15 residues. V was pared by 0 bases and J by 8 bases, with 16 bases between. CDR3 coding DNA: TGTGCCAGCAGCTTGGCCGGGACTGCGTACGGTACGCAGTATTTT. It translates to CASSLAGTAYGTQYF.

The chain links TRBV29-1 to TRBJ2-1; 7 positions agree with TRBD2. Germline V gene lookup returns CDR1 SQVTM and CDR2 ANQGSEA. The CDR3 is 14 amino acids. The junction had 10 bases not matched to a gene; V was cut back by 5 bases and J by 6 bases. In nucleotides, the CDR3 is TGCAGCGTTCTATCTCCAGCGGGGCGCAATGAGCAGTTCTTC. It translates to CSVLSPAGRNEQFF.

V usage is TRBV19 and J usage is TRBJ2-1; D perhaps matches TRBD1 (6 bases). CDR3 length: 14 residues. The germline V gene encodes CDR1 LNHDA and CDR2 SQIVND (reference sequence). V was cut by 3 bases and J by 7 bases, with 13 bases left in between. CDR3 sequence (DNA): TGTGCCAGTAGTATTCCCCCCACAGGGAATGAGCAGTTCTTC. Residues: CASSIPPTGNEQFF.

This clone has a handful of counts. The chain combines TRBV6-5 with TRBJ1-1; perhaps TRBD1 as D (5 bases). Germline CDR1 is MNHEY and CDR2 is SVGAGI. The V and J ends lost 6 bases and 0 bases respectively, with 8 bases between them. The CDR3 length is 13 residues. DNA of the CDR3: TGTGCCAGCAGCCGACAGTTGAACACTGAAGCTTTCTTT. Encoded protein: CASSRQLNTEAFF.

Only a few counts were recorded for this clone. This sequence joins TRBV29-1 and TRBJ2-1; D is perhaps TRBD1 (7 bases). Trimming shortened V by 1 base and J by 0 bases, and 10 bases separated the two germline ends. The CDR3 extends over 15 amino acids. Per the germline V gene, CDR1 is SQVTM and CDR2 is ANQGSEA. The CDR3 bases are TGCAGCGTTGAAGGACAGGGAGGCTCCTACAATGAGCAGTTCTTC. The encoded protein is CSVEGQGGSYNEQFF.

In its sample, this clone was seen a few times. V gene TRBV6-1 combines with J gene TRBJ1-2; D call uncertain. CDR3 length: 14 residues. Trimming took 5 bases from V and 4 from J, leaving 14 bases between them. Germline-derived CDR1 and CDR2 are MNHNS and SASEGT. The CDR3 loop reads CASSPSPGSYGYTF. The CDR3 DNA reads as TGTGCCAGCAGTCCCTCCCCAGGAAGCTATGGCTACACCTTC.

The chain couples TRBV2 to TRBJ2-1, with D tentatively TRBD1 (6 bases). Germline V CDR1 and CDR2: SNHLY, FYNNEI. Trimming cost V 0 bases and J 8 bases, with 20 bases left between them. This CDR3 contains 17 residues. Here the CDR3 reads CASSEAVNRVEDDEQFF. The CDR3 coding sequence is TGTGCCAGCAGTGAAGCAGTAAACAGGGTAGAGGACGATGAGCAGTTCTTC. Full variable domain (rest looked up from reference TRBV2 and TRBJ2-1): EPEVTQTPSHQVTQMGQEVILRCVPISNHLYFYWYRQILGQKVEFLVSFYNNEISEKSEIFDDQFSVERPDGSNFTLKIRSTKLEDSAMYFCASSEAVNRVEDDEQFFGPGTRLTVL.